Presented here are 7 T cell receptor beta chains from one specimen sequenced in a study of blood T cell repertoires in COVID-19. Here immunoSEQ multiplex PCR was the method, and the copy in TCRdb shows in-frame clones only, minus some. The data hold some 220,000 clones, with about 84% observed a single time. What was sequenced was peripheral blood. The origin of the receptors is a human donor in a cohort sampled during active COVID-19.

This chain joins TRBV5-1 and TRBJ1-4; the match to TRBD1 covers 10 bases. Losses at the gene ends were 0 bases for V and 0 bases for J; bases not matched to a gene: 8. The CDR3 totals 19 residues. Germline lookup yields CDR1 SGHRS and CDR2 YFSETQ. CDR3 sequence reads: CASSLVPSGTGATNEKLFF. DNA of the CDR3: TGCGCCAGCAGCTTGGTCCCCTCCGGGACAGGGGCAACTAATGAAAAACTGTTTTTT.

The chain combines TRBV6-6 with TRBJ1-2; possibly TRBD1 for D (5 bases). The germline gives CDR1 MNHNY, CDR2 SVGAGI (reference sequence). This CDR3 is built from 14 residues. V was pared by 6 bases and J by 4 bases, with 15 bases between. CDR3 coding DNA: TGTGCCAGCAGACCCCCCGGGGGAATCTATGGCTACACCTTC. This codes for CASRPPGGIYGYTF.

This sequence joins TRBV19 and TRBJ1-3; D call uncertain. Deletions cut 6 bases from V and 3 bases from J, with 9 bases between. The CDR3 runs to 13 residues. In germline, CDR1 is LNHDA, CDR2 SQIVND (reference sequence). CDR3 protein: CASRKGGGNTIYF. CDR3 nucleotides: TGTGCCAGTAGAAAAGGCGGTGGAAACACCATATATTTT. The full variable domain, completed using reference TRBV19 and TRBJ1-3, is DGGITQSPKYLFRKEGQNVTLSCEQNLNHDAMYWYRQDPGQGLRLIYYSQIVNDFQKGDIAEGYSVSREKKESFPLTVTSAQKNPTAFYLCASRKGGGNTIYFGEGSWLTVV.

The DNA of the CDR3 is TGTGCCAGCAGCAAAACAGGGGGTCTTAATTCACCCCTCCACTTT. Translating gives CASSKTGGLNSPLHF. This chain links TRBV7-3 with TRBJ1-6; TRBD1 matches at 8 bases. V shed 5 bases and J 6 bases; nucleotides not matched to a gene: 6. Germline V CDR1 and CDR2: SGHTA, FQGTGA. The CDR3 has 15 residues.

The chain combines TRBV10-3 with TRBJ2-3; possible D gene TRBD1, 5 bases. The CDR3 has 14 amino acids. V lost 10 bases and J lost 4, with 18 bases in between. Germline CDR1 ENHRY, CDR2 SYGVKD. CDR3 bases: TGTGCCACCCAGGCAGGGTTTAGGTCAGATACGCAGTATTTT. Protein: CATQAGFRSDTQYF.

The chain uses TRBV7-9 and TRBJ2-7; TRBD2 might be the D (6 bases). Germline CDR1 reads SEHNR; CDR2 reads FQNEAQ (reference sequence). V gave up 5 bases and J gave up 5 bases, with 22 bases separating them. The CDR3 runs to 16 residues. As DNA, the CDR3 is TGTGCCAGCAGCGACGGGACTCTTGGGGGTTGGCACGAGCAGTACTTC. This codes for CASSDGTLGGWHEQYF. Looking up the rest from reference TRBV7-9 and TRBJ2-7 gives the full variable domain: DTGVSQNPRHKITKRGQNVTFRCDPISEHNRLYWYRQTLGQGPEFLTYFQNEAQLEKSRLLSDRFSAERPKGSFSTLEIQRTEQGDSAMYLCASSDGTLGGWHEQYFGPGTRLTVT.

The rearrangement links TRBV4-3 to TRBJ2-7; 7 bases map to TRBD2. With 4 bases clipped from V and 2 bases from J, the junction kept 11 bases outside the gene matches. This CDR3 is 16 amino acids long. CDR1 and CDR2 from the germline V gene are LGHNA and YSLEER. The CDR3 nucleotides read TGCGCCAGCAGCCGCCGTCGGGGAGGGGCGGCCTACGAGCAGTACTTC. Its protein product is CASSRRRGGAAYEQYF.